The present entry profiles one TCR beta chain with its context. Its antigen is as yet unknown. The germline V gene has CDR1 WNHNN and CDR2 SYGVQD (reference sequence). The V gene lost 2 bases and the J gene lost 6 bases, with 7 bases spanning the gap. CDR3 size: 13 residues. Time point given: newly diagnosed GD, antithyroid drugs for less than 3 months. Generation of the TCR library employed RNA extracted from PBMCs. The patients included were those that came from an endocrinology department in Xi'an, China. The sample originates from a study of regulatory T cells in long-lasting Graves disease. Study-wide background: Under 3 months of antithyroid drugs had been taken by newly diagnosed Graves' patients. General study points: Persistent disease exhibited a predilection for TRBV28, TRBJ1-2 and TRBJ2-5.

Through Arm-PCR of CDR3 regions and iRepertoire HTBI primers, TCR beta libraries were built. TCRdb re-derived calls from the multiplex PCR reads in MiXCR, one entry per CDR3 protein. The data contain about 400,000 distinct CDR3 sequences, around 15% of them singletons. These data are also associated with another study on T cells in Graves' hyperthyroidism and ophthalmopathy. As that study records: The TCR CDR3 first-round RT-PCR relied on the HTBI primer set.

The TCR comes from a woman younger than 35 with Graves disease. V gene TRBV10-1 combines with J gene TRBJ1-4, with D uncertain. The sequencing used peripheral blood mononuclear cells (PBMCs), collected at new diagnosis, from a patient treated with antithyroid drugs. Here the CDR3 reads CASSEIGDEKLFF. CDR3 coding DNA: TGCGCCAGCAGTGAGATCGGTGATGAAAAACTGTTTTTT.